The clone carrying this T cell receptor (beta chain) has a count of ten or more. Its specificity is unknown. This sample was included in a study of read filtering for tumor transcriptome and immune sequencing. Molecular barcoded adaptors covering alpha/delta and beta/gamma chains were used on about 390 ng RNA. TCRdb reprocessed the reads with MiXCR, giving one entry per CDR3 protein. The table records 100,000 to 150,000 distinct CDR3 sequences, over 10% of them present only once. Study-wide points: Compared with RNA-seq, IR-seq gave much higher clonotype depth and reliability. The sorted CD138-negative fraction was a mixed bone marrow immune population, not purified T cells. Dropping single-read clonotypes raised IR-seq and RNA-seq shared-clonotype correlation.

This CDR3 region has 19 residues. Per germline, CDR1 SGHRS and CDR2 YFSETQ. With 4 bases removed from V and 0 bases from J, the gap between germline ends came to 24 bases. The sample taken for sequencing was a population of CD138-negative cells sorted from bone marrow. V is TRBV5-1 and J is TRBJ2-3; D might be TRBD1 or TRBD2, each matching 6 bases. The source of this sequence is a donor at least 40 years old with multiple myeloma. The CDR3, as DNA: TGCGCCAGCAGCATCGGAGGGGGGTCCCGATACTTTAGCACAGATACGCAGTATTTT. Translated, it gives CASSIGGGSRYFSTDTQYF.